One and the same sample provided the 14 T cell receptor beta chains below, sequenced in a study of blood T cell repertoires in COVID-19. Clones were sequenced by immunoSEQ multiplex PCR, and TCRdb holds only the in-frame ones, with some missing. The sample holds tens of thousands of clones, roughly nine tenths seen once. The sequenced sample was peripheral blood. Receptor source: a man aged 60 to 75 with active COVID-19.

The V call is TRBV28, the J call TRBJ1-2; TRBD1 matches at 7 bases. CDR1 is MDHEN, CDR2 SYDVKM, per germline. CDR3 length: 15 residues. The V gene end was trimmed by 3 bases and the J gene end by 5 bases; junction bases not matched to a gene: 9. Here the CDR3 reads CASSLDDRASYGYTF. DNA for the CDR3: TGTGCCAGCAGTTTGGACGACAGGGCATCATATGGCTACACCTTC.

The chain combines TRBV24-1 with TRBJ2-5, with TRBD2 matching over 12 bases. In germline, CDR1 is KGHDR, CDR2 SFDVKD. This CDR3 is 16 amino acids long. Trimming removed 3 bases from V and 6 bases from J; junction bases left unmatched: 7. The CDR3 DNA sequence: TGTGCCACCAGTGATCCCGGACTAGCGGGGCTCCAGACCCAGTACTTC. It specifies CATSDPGLAGLQTQYF.

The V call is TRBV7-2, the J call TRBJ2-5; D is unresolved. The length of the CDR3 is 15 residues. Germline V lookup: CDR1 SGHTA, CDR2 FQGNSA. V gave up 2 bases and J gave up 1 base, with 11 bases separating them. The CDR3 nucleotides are TGTGCCAGCAGCTTAACATATTCCTTCCAAGAGACCCAGTACTTC. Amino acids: CASSLTYSFQETQYF.

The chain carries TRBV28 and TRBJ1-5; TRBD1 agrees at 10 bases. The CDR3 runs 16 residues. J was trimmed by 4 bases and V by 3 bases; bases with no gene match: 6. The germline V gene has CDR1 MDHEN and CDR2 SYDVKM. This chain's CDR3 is CASSLEGQGINQPQHF. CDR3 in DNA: TGTGCCAGCAGTTTGGAGGGACAGGGGATAAATCAGCCCCAGCATTTT.

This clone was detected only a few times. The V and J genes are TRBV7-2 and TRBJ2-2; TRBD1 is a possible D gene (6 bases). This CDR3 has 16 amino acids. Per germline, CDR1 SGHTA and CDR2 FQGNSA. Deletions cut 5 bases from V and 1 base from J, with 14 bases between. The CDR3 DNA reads TGTGCCAGCAGCGAACTAACAGGGATGAACACCGGGGAGCTGTTTTTT. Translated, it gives CASSELTGMNTGELFF.

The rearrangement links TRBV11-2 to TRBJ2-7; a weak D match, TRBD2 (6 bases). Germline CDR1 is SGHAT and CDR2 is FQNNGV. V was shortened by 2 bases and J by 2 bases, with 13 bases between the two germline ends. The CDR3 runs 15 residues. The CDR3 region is CASSLSGRLPYEQYF. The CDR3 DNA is TGTGCCAGCAGCTTATCAGGGAGGTTGCCCTACGAGCAGTACTTC.

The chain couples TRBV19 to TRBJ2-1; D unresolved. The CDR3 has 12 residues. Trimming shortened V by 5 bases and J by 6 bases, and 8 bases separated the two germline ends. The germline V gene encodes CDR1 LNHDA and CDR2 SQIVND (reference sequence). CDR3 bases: TGTGCCAGTAGTCGTGGGCGCAATGAGCAGTTCTTC. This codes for CASSRGRNEQFF.

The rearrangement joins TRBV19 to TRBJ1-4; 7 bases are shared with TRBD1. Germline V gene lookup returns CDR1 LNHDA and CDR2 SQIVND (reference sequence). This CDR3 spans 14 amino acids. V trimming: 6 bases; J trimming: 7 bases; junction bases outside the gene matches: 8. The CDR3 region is CASRNRGTPEKLFF. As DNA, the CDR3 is TGTGCCAGTAGAAACAGGGGTACGCCTGAAAAACTGTTTTTT.

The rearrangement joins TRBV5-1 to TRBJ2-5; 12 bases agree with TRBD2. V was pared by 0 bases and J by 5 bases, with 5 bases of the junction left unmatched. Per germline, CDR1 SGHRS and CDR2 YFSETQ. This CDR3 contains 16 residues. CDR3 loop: CASSLALAGGLETQYF. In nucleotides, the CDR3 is TGCGCCAGCAGCTTGGCCCTAGCGGGAGGGTTGGAGACCCAGTACTTC. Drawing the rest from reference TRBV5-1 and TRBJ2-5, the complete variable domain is KAGVTQTPRYLIKTRGQQVTLSCSPISGHRSVSWYQQTPGQGLQFLFEYFSETQRNKGNFPGRFSGRQFSNSRSEMNVSTLELGDSALYLCASSLALAGGLETQYFGPGTRLLVL.

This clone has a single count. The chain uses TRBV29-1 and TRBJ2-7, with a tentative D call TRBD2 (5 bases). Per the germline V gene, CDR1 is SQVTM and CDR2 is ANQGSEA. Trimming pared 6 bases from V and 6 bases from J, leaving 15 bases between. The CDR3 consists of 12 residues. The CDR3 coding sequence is TGCAGCGTGGATCGGACGGCGGGCGAGCAGTACTTC. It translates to CSVDRTAGEQYF.

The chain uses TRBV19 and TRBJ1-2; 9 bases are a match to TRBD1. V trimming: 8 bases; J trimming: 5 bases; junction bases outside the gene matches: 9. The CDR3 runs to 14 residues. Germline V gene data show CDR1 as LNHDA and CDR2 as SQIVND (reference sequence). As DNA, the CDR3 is TGTGCCAGTTCCCGGGACAGGGTGAAGTATGGCTACACCTTC. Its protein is CASSRDRVKYGYTF.

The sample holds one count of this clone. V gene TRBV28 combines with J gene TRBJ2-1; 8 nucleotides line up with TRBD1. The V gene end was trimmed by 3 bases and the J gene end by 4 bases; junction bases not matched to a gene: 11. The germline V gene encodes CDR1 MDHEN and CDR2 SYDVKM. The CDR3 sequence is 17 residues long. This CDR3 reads CASSFGGWGQAYNEQFF. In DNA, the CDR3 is TGTGCCAGCAGTTTCGGCGGTTGGGGACAGGCATACAATGAGCAGTTCTTC.

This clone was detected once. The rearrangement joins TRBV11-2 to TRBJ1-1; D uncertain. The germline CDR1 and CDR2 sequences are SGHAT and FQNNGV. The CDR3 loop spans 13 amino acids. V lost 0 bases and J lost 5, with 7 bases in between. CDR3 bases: TGTGCCAGCAGCTTAGATCGGGGTACTGAAGCTTTCTTT. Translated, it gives CASSLDRGTEAFF.

As DNA, the CDR3 is TGCGCCAGCAGCCAAGTTACGGCAGCGAATGAGCAGTTCTTC. Its translation is CASSQVTAANEQFF. The rearrangement uses TRBV4-3 and TRBJ2-1, with unresolved D. Germline CDR1 and CDR2: LGHNA and YSLEER. The V end was cut by 1 base, the J end by 7 bases, with 11 bases between. The CDR3 length is 14 residues.